This T cell receptor beta chain came from a study of neurological immune-mediated disorders. The germline V gene encodes CDR1 MGHRA and CDR2 YSYEKL. This CDR3 contains 14 residues. Trimming cost V 1 base and J 7 bases, with 8 bases left between them. This clonotype was counted at least ten times. TCRdb processed the 5' RACE reads anew with MiXCR; each CDR3 protein has one entry. The repertoire includes 55,000 to 75,000 distinct CDR3 sequences, roughly 2.5% of them detected once, and around 2.8% sits in the top ten. This chain uses TRBV4-1 with TRBJ1-6; D call uncertain. Material: PBMCs. This TCR came from a man in his fifties with multiple sclerosis. The CDR3 spells CASSQAQLNSPLHF. CDR3 DNA sequence: TGCGCCAGCAGCCAAGCCCAGCTGAATTCACCCCTCCACTTT.